These 5 T cell receptor beta chains share one sample of origin, sequenced in a study of blood T cell repertoires in COVID-19. Method: immunoSEQ multiplex PCR; TCRdb's copy keeps in-frame clones and lacks some. Here the sample spans 160,000 or so clones, 75% to 90% being singletons. Sequencing was carried out using peripheral blood. These receptors all come from a woman between 65 and 79 years old with acute or convalescent COVID-19.

The chain links TRBV6-6 to TRBJ2-7, with TRBD2 as a possible D gene (5 bases). V lost 4 bases, J lost 0 bases, and 10 bases lay in between. The germline V gene encodes CDR1 MNHNY and CDR2 SVGAGI (reference sequence). The CDR3 runs to 14 residues. The CDR3 bases are TGTGCCAGCAGTTCCTCACGGGGCTCCTACGAGCAGTACTTC. This encodes CASSSSRGSYEQYF.

This clone was seen just once. The CDR3 sequence: CASSRLAIYNEQFF. The CDR3 DNA sequence: TGTGCCAGCAGCAGACTAGCGATCTACAATGAGCAGTTCTTC. The chain joins TRBV21-1 to TRBJ2-1; the table's D call TRBD2 went unverified against the DNA. TRBV21-1 constitutes a pseudogene. The CDR3 covers 14 residues.

The genes are TRBV5-1 and TRBJ2-5, with 7 bases identical to TRBD2. CDR1 and CDR2 from the germline V gene are SGHRS and YFSETQ. Germline trimming cut 4 bases from V and 4 bases from J; bases unmatched to any gene: 4. CDR3 length equals 13 residues. The DNA of the CDR3 is TGCGCCAGCAGCCTCGGGGGGTCAGAGACCCAGTACTTC. It is translated as CASSLGGSETQYF.

The chain links TRBV19 to TRBJ1-6, with D unresolved. V was clipped by 7 bases and J by 0 bases, with 10 bases between them. CDR1 is LNHDA, CDR2 SQIVND, per germline (reference sequence). The CDR3 is 15 amino acids. CDR3 in amino acids: CASTALSSYNSPLHF. The CDR3 nucleotides read TGTGCCAGTACCGCACTTAGCTCCTATAATTCACCCCTCCACTTT.

The J gene is TRBJ2-1, the V gene TRBV2; 13 bases align to TRBD2. The CDR3 sequence is 18 residues long. Germline trimming cut 6 bases from V and 3 bases from J; bases unmatched to any gene: 11. Germline V lookup: CDR1 SNHLY, CDR2 FYNNEI. The CDR3: CASRAGTSGVARYNEQFF. The CDR3 DNA reads TGTGCCAGCAGGGCCGGGACTAGCGGGGTGGCCCGCTACAATGAGCAGTTCTTC.